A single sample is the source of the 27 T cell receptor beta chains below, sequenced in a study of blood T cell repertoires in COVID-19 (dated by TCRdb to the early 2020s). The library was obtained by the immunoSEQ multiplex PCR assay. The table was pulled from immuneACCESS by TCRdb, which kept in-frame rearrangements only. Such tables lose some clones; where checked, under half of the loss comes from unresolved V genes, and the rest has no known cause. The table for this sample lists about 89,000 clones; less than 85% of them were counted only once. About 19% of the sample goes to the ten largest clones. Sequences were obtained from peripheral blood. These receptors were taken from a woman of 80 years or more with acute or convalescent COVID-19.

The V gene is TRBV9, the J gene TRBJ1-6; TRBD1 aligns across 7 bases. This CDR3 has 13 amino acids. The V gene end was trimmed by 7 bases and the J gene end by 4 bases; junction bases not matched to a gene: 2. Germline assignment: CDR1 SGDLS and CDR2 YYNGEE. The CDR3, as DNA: TGTGCCAGCGGGGGACAGTATAATTCACCCCTCCACTTT. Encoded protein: CASGGQYNSPLHF.

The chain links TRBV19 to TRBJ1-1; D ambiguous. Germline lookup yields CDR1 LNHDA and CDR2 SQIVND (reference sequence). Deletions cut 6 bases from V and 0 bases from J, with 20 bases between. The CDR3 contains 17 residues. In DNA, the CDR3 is TGTGCCAGTAGGCCCCTGTCGTCTCGGGGTATGAACACTGAAGCTTTCTTT. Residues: CASRPLSSRGMNTEAFF.

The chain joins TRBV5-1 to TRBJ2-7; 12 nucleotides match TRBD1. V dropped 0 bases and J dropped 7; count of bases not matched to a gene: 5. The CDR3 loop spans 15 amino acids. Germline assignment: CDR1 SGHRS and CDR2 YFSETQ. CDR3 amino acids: CASSLEGTGGREQYF. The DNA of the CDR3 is TGCGCCAGCAGCTTGGAGGGGACAGGGGGCCGGGAGCAGTACTTC.

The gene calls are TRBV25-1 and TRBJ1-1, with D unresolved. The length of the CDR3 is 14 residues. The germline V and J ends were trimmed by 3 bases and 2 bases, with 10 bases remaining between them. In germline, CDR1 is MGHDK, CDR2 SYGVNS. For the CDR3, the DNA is TGTGCCAGCAGTGACTACAGTTCCAACACTGAAGCTTTCTTT. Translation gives CASSDYSSNTEAFF.

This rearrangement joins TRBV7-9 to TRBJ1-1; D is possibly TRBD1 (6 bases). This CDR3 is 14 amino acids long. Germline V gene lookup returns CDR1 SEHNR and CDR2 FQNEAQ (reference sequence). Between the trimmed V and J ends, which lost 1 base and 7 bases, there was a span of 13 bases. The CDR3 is CASSLDRDKSEAFF. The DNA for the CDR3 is TGTGCCAGCAGCTTAGATCGGGACAAAAGTGAAGCTTTCTTT.

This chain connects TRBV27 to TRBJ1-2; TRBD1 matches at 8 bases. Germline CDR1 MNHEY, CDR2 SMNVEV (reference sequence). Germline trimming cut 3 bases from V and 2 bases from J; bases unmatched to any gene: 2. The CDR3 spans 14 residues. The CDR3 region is CASSFRTGNYGYTF. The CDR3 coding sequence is TGTGCCAGCAGTTTTCGGACAGGGAACTATGGCTACACCTTC.

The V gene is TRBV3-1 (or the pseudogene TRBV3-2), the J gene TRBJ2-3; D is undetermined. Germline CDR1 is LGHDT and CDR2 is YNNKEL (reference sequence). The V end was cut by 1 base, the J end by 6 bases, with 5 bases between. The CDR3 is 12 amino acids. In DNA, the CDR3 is TGTGCCAGCAGCCAAGCCCGGGATACGCAGTATTTT. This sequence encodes CASSQARDTQYF.

CDR3 coding DNA: TGTGCCAGCAGTGAGCGGGTAGCGGGGGTAGAGACCCAGTACTTC. Translation gives CASSERVAGVETQYF. The chain combines TRBV2 with TRBJ2-5, with TRBD2 matching 9 bases. The CDR3 is 15 amino acids. The ends lost 3 bases at V and 4 bases at J; junction bases unmatched: 6. Germline values: CDR1 SNHLY, CDR2 FYNNEI.

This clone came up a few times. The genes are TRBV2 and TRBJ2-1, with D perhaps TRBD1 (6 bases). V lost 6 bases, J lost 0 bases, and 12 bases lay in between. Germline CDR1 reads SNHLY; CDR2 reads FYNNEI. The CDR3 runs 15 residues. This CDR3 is CASSQTGSSYNEQFF. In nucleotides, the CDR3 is TGTGCCAGCAGCCAGACAGGAAGCTCCTACAATGAGCAGTTCTTC.

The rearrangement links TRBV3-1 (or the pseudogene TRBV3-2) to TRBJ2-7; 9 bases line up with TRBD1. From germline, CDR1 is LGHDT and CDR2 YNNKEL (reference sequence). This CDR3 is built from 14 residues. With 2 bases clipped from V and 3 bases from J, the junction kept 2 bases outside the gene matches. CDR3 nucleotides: TGTGCCAGCAGCCAAACAGGGGGCGGCTACGAGCAGTACTTC. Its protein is CASSQTGGGYEQYF.

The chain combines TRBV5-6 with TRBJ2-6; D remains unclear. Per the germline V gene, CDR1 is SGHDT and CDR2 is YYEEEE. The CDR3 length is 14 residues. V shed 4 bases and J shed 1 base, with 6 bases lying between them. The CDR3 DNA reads TGTGCCAGCAGCGAGCAATCTGGGGCCAACGTCCTGACTTTC. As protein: CASSEQSGANVLTF.

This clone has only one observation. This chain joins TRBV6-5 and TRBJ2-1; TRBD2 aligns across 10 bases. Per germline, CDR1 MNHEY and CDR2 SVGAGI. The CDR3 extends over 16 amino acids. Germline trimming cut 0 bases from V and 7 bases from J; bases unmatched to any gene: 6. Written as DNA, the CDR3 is TGTGCCAGCAGTTACTCGTCTAGCGGGAGTCGGAATGAGCAGTTCTTC. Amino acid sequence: CASSYSSSGSRNEQFF.

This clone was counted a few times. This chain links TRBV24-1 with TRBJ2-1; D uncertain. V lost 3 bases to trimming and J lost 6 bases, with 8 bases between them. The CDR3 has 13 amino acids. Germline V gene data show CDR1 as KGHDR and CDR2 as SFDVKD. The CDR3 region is CATSDPPRNEQFF. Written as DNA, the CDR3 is TGTGCCACCAGTGATCCTCCCCGCAATGAGCAGTTCTTC.

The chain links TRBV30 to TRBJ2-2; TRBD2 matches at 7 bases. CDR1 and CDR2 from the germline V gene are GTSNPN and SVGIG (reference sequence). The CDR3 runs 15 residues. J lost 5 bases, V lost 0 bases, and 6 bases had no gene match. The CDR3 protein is CAWSVPGGYTGELFF. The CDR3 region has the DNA TGTGCCTGGAGTGTCCCGGGAGGATATACCGGGGAGCTGTTTTTT.

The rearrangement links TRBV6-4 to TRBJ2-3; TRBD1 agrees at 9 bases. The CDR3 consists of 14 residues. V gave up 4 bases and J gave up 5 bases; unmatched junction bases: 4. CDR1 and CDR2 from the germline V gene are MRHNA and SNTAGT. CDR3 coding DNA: TGTGCCAGCAGTGGACAGGGGGGCCTAGATACGCAGTATTTT. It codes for CASSGQGGLDTQYF.

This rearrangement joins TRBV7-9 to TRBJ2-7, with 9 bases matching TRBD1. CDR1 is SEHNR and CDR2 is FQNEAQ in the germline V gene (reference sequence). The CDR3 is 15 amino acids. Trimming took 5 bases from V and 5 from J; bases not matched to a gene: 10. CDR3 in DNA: TGTGCCAGCAGCCCCGACAGGGGGTTCCCCCACGAGCAGTACTTC. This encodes CASSPDRGFPHEQYF.

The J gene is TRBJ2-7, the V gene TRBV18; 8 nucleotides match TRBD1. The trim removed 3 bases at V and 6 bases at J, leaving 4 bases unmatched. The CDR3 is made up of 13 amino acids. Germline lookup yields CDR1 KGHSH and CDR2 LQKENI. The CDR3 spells CASSPGQGSEQYF. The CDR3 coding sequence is TGTGCCAGCTCACCTGGACAGGGCAGCGAGCAGTACTTC.

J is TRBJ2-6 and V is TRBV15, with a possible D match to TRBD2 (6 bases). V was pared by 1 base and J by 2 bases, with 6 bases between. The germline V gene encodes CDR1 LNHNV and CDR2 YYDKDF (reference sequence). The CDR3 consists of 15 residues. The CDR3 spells CATSRGGAGANVLTF. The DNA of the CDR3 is TGTGCCACCAGCAGAGGGGGGGCTGGGGCCAACGTCCTGACTTTC.

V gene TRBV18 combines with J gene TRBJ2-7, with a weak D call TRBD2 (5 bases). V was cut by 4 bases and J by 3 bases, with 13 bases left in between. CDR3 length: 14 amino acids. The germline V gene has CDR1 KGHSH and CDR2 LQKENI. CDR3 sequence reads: CASSRSGALYEQYF. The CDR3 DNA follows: TGTGCCAGCTCACGGAGCGGAGCCCTCTACGAGCAGTACTTC. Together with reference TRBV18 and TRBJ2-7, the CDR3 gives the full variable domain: NAGVMQNPRHLVRRRGQEARLRCSPMKGHSHVYWYRQLPEEGLKFMVYLQKENIIDESGMPKERFSAEFPKEGPSILRIQQVVRGDSAAYFCASSRSGALYEQYFGPGTRLTVT.

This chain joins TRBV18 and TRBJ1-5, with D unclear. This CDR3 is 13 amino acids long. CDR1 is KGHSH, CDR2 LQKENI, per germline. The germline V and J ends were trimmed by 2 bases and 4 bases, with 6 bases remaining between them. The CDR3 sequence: CASSPLENQPQHF. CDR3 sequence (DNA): TGTGCCAGCTCACCATTGGAGAATCAGCCCCAGCATTTT.

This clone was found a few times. CDR3 nucleotide sequence: TGTGCCAGTATCCGGGGTCGGGGGAGCAATCAGCCCCAGCATTTT. Residues: CASIRGRGSNQPQHF. The genes are TRBV19 and TRBJ1-5; D is perhaps TRBD1 (5 bases). From germline, CDR1 is LNHDA and CDR2 SQIVND (reference sequence). Trimming stripped 7 bases from V and 1 base from J, with 14 bases between. This CDR3 comprises 15 residues.

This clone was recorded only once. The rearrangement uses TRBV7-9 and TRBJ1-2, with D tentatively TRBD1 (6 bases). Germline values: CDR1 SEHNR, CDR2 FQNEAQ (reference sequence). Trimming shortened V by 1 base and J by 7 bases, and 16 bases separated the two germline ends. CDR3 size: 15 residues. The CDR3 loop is CASSLDPHRAGGYTF. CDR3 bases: TGTGCCAGCAGCTTAGATCCGCACAGGGCGGGTGGCTACACCTTC.

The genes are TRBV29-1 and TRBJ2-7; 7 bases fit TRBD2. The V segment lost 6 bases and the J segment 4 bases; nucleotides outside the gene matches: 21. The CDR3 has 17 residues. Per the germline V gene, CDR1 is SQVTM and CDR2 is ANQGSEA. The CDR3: CSVHPGLPNRAGYEQYF. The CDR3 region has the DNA TGCAGCGTCCACCCGGGACTACCGAACCGGGCTGGTTACGAGCAGTACTTC.

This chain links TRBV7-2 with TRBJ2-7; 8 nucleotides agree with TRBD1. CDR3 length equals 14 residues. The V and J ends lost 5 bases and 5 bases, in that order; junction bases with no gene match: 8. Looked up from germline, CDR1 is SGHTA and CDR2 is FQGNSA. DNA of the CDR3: TGTGCCAGCAGCATGACAGGGGCTCCCCACGAGCAGTACTTC. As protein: CASSMTGAPHEQYF.

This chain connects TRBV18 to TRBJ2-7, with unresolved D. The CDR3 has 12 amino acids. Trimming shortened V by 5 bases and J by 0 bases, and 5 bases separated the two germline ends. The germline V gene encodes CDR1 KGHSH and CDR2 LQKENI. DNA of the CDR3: TGTGCCAGCTCATCCAGCTCCTACGAGCAGTACTTC. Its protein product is CASSSSSYEQYF.

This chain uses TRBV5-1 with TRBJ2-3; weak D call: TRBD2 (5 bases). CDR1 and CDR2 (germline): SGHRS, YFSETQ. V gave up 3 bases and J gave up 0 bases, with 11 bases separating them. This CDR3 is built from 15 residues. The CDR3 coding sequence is TGCGCCAGCAGCTACGAGGGAGTTAGCACAGATACGCAGTATTTT. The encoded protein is CASSYEGVSTDTQYF.

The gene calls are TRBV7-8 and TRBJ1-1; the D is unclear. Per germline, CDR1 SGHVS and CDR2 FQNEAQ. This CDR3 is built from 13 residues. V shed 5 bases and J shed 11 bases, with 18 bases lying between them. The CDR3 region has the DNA TGTGCCAGCAGCCCAGCAGTGGACTCAGTGGCTTTCTTT. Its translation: CASSPAVDSVAFF.